A selection of T cell receptor beta chains follows, all from one sample in a study of blood T cell repertoires in COVID-19. The protocol was immunoSEQ multiplex PCR, while the TCRdb copy is restricted to in-frame clones and leaves out a portion. In the table there are approximately 290,000 clones, roughly nine tenths of which are singletons. The specimen was peripheral blood. Receptors originate from a woman aged 25 to 45 with COVID-19, enrolled during active disease. Both conserved end residues are part of each CDR3. A D gene is named only where the DNA matches it firmly. Size is stated for part of the rows, as once, few or many counts, or as a class when the clone is expanded.

TRBJ2-3	.	TRBV3-1/TRBV3-2	.	TGTGCCAGCAGCCAAGAGGAGGGGATTGATACGCAGTATTTT	CASSQEEGIDTQYF
TRBJ2-5	TRBD1	TRBV6-6	.	TGTGCCAGCAGTTACTCCGGGACAGGGTACCAAGAGACCCAGTACTTC	CASSYSGTGYQETQYF
TRBJ2-7	TRBD2	TRBV5-4	.	TGTGCCAGCAGAAACAGCGGGAGAGGGTACGAGCAGTACTTC	CASRNSGRGYEQYF
TRBJ1-5	.	TRBV7-8	.	TGTGCCAGCGGGAGGGGGGAGCATCCCCAGCATTTT	CASGRGEHPQHF
TRBJ1-2	TRBD1	TRBV15	.	TGTGCCACCAGCAGAGAATTTGGGACAGGGGGCCACTATGGCTACACCTTC	CATSREFGTGGHYGYTF
TRBJ2-5	TRBD1	TRBV14	.	TGTGCCAGCAGCCAATCCTTAATTCAGGGGGCAGAGGAGACCCAGTACTTC	CASSQSLIQGAEETQYF
TRBJ1-5	.	TRBV28	.	TGTGCCAGCAGTTTTGCGTATAGCAATCAGCCCCAGCATTTT	CASSFAYSNQPQHF
TRBJ2-1	.	TRBV3-1/TRBV3-2	.	TGTGCCAGCAGTCAAATTTCAGCTAGCCCTTACAATGAGCAGTTCTTC	CASSQISASPYNEQFF
TRBJ2-5	TRBD2	TRBV19	.	TGTGCCAGTAGAACCGGGACTAGCGGGAGCCAAGAGACCCAGTACTTC	CASRTGTSGSQETQYF
TRBJ2-3	TRBD1	TRBV5-1	.	TGCGCCAGCAGCTCCGGATCCGGGACAGTTCCCTTCACAGATACGCAGTATTTT	CASSSGSGTVPFTDTQYF
TRBJ2-3	.	TRBV2	.	TGTGCCAGCAGAAGGGGTCTGATCACAGATACGCAGTATTTT	CASRRGLITDTQYF
TRBJ1-6	TRBD1	TRBV5-1	.	TGCGCCAGCAGCGTGGGACAGGGGATGTATAATTCACCCCTCCACTTT	CASSVGQGMYNSPLHF
TRBJ1-4	TRBD1	TRBV28	few	TGTGCCAGCCGTTCCTCCAGGGGGGCAACTGAAAAACTGTTTTTT	CASRSSRGATEKLFF
TRBJ2-7	TRBD1	TRBV5-1	.	TGCGCCAGCAGCTGGGTGGCAGGGGGCCAGAGCTCCTACGAGCAGTACTTC	CASSWVAGGQSSYEQYF
TRBJ2-2	TRBD2	TRBV10-1	.	TGCGCCAGCAGTGACCCGGGACTAGCGGGAGGGCGGGAGCTGTTTTTT	CASSDPGLAGGRELFF
TRBJ2-1	.	TRBV19	.	TGTGCCAGTAGCCCTAATACAGTTACCTACAATGAGCAGTTCTTC	CASSPNTVTYNEQFF
TRBJ2-1	TRBD2	TRBV27	.	TGTGCCAGCAGCCGGACTAGCGGCGGAAGGGGTAATGAGCAGTTCTTC	CASSRTSGGRGNEQFF
TRBJ1-2	TRBD1	TRBV4-1	.	TGCGCCAGCAGCCAAGCAAACCACCTACGAGACAGGGGGGGTTATCGTGACTATGGCTACACCTTC	CASSQANHLRDRGGYRDYGYTF
TRBJ1-1	TRBD1	TRBV25-1	.	TGTGCCAGCAGACAGGGGGTATGGACTGAAGCTTTCTTT	CASRQGVWTEAFF
TRBJ2-1	TRBD2	TRBV5-4	.	TGTGCCAGCAGCTCCCGGACTAGCGGGGGGTTGGGTGAGCAGTTCTTC	CASSSRTSGGLGEQFF
TRBJ1-5	.	TRBV19	.	TGTGCCAGTAGTCCGCCCAGGGGTAGCAATCAGCCCCAGCATTTT	CASSPPRGSNQPQHF
TRBJ1-2	.	TRBV28	.	TGTGCCAGCAGTTTATCCCTCGCCGAGTATGGCTACACCTTC	CASSLSLAEYGYTF
TRBJ2-1	TRBD2	TRBV4-1	.	TGCGCCAGCAGCCAACCGGGACTAGCGGGGAGGACCTCCAACAATGAGCAGTTCTTC	CASSQPGLAGRTSNNEQFF
TRBJ1-5	.	TRBV30	.	TGTGCCTGGAGGGATGGGGGGATCAATCAGCCCCAGCATTTT	CAWRDGGINQPQHF
TRBJ2-1	TRBD1	TRBV11-3	.	TGTGCCAGCAGCCCCAGCCGGGACAGGGTAAGAAATGAGCAGTTCTTC	CASSPSRDRVRNEQFF
TRBJ1-6	TRBD1	TRBV9	.	TGTGCCAGCAGGGGGACAGCCAATTCACCCCTCCACTTT	CASRGTANSPLHF
TRBJ1-5	.	TRBV28	.	TGTGCCAGCAGAACACCCGGGAATCAGCCCCAGCATTTT	CASRTPGNQPQHF
TRBJ2-7	TRBD2	TRBV6-5	.	TGTGCCAGCCTCCTAGCGGGAGAATACGAGCAGTACTTC	CASLLAGEYEQYF
TRBJ2-7	.	TRBV11-3	.	TGTGCCAGCAGCTGGGCCCTTGAATCCTACGAGCAGTACTTC	CASSWALESYEQYF
TRBJ1-6	.	TRBV7-8	.	TGTGCCAGCAGCTCGATGGCTTACAGGGCACCCCTCCACTTT	CASSSMAYRAPLHF
TRBJ1-2	.	TRBV28	.	TGTGCCAGCAGTGCAGGGGATCTGGATGGCTACACCTTC	CASSAGDLDGYTF
TRBJ2-7	.	TRBV7-9	.	TGTGCCAGCAGATGGGGGCCCTTATCCTACGAGCAGTACTTC	CASRWGPLSYEQYF
TRBJ2-5	.	TRBV5-6	.	TGTGCCAGCAGCTCCCACGGACAAGGTGGAGAGACCCAGTACTTC	CASSSHGQGGETQYF
TRBJ1-1	TRBD1	TRBV10-3	.	TGTGCCATCAGTGGGTCGACAGGGGAGGCTTTCTTT	CAISGSTGEAFF
TRBJ1-6	TRBD1	TRBV10-3	.	TGTGCCATCCGGACAGGGGCTAATTCACCCCTCCACTTT	CAIRTGANSPLHF
TRBJ1-5	TRBD1	TRBV27	.	TGTGCCAGCAGGCCGGGACAGGGGGCAGTTTTAGGCAATCAGCCCCAGCATTTT	CASRPGQGAVLGNQPQHF
TRBJ1-2	TRBD1	TRBV24-1	.	TGTGCCACCAGTGCAACGACCGGGACAGGGGGTCCAGGCTACACCTTC	CATSATTGTGGPGYTF
TRBJ2-5	.	TRBV27	.	TGTGCCAGCAGGGACAGTATCCAAGAGACCCAGTACTTC	CASRDSIQETQYF
TRBJ1-4	.	TRBV12-3/TRBV12-4	.	TGTGCCAGCAGTTTAGTATCGGGGGAAAAACTGTTTTTT	CASSLVSGEKLFF
TRBJ2-1	.	TRBV7-9	.	TGTGCCAGCAGCTCCATAGCGATCTTAGGAGGCGAGCAGTTCTTC	CASSSIAILGGEQFF
TRBJ1-2	TRBD1	TRBV2	.	TGTGCCAGCAAGCTACAGGGGTTAGTGGCCTATGGCTACACCTTC	CASKLQGLVAYGYTF
TRBJ2-7	TRBD1	TRBV6-5	.	TGTGCCAGCAGACCGACAGGGTTCGGCGAGCAGTACTTC	CASRPTGFGEQYF
TRBJ2-7	TRBD2	TRBV27	.	TGTGCCAGCAGTTTATTGGGGCGGGAGACCTCCTACGAGCAGTACTTC	CASSLLGRETSYEQYF
TRBJ1-1	TRBD1	TRBV6-5	.	TGTGCCAGCAGTTCACAGGGGGACACTGAAGCTTTCTTT	CASSSQGDTEAFF
TRBJ1-2	.	TRBV12-3/TRBV12-4	.	TGTGCCAGCAGCCGGACAGACTATGGCTACACCTTC	CASSRTDYGYTF
TRBJ2-7	TRBD1	TRBV7-2	.	TGTGCCAGCAGCTTCGCCGACAGGGGCCACGAGCAGTACTTC	CASSFADRGHEQYF
TRBJ2-7	TRBD2	TRBV2	once	TGTGCCAGCAGTTCTAGCGGGAGCTCCTACGAGCAGTACTTC	CASSSSGSSYEQYF
TRBJ1-2	.	TRBV2	.	TGTGCCAGCAGTGAAAATCCGGGGATTAATGGCTACACCTTC	CASSENPGINGYTF
TRBJ1-2	.	TRBV30	.	TGTGCCTGGGGACGGGGTAACTATGGCTACACCTTC	CAWGRGNYGYTF
TRBJ2-7	.	TRBV21-1	.	TGTGCCAGCAGCAGATCACTAGCGCATCCCTACGAGCAGTACTTC	CASSRSLAHPYEQYF
TRBJ1-3	.	TRBV4-2	.	TGTGCCAGCAGCCAAGATTGGGGAGAGGCTGGAAACACCATATATTTT	CASSQDWGEAGNTIYF
TRBJ1-1	.	TRBV30	.	TGTGCCTGGAGTGTAGGTTCGGGGAAGCTGGGAGCTTTCTTT	CAWSVGSGKLGAFF
TRBJ1-3	.	TRBV15	.	TGTGCCACCAGCAGAGATCAAGACAGATTAATATATTTT	CATSRDQDRLIYF
TRBJ1-6	.	TRBV27	.	TGTGCCAGCAGTTTGTCCACAGGGTCGGAGTCACCCCTCCACTTT	CASSLSTGSESPLHF
TRBJ1-1	.	TRBV6-5	.	TGTGCCAGCACCTTACTCGGCACTGAAGCTTTCTTT	CASTLLGTEAFF
TRBJ1-3	.	TRBV3-1/TRBV3-2	.	TGTGCCAGCAGCCCCAGGCACTCTGGAAACACCATATATTTT	CASSPRHSGNTIYF
TRBJ2-7	TRBD1	TRBV9	.	TGTGCCAGCAGCGTAGCCCCAGGGGGATCCTACGAGCAGTACTTC	CASSVAPGGSYEQYF
TRBJ2-1	.	TRBV7-9	.	TGTGCCAGCAGCCTTATACGGGGAAATTTCGGGAGCAATGAGCAGTTCTTC	CASSLIRGNFGSNEQFF
TRBJ1-4	.	TRBV14	.	TGTGCCAGCAGCCTGATTAGGACTGTGAATGAAAAACTGTTTTTT	CASSLIRTVNEKLFF